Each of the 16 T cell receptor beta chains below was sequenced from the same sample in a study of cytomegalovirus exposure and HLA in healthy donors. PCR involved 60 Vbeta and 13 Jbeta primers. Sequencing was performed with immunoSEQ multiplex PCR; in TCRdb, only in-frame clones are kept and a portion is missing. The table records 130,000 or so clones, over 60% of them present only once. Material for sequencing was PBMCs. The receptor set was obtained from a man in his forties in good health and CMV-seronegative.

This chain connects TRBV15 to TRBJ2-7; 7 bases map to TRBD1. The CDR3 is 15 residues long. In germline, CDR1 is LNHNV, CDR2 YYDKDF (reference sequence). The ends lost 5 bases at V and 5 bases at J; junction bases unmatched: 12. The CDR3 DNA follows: TGTGCCACCAGCCTGCTTTTGGGCAGGGGGAACGAGCAGTACTTC. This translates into CATSLLLGRGNEQYF. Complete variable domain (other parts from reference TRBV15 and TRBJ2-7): DAMVIQNPRYQVTQFGKPVTLSCSQTLNHNVMYWYQQKSSQAPKLLFHYYDKDFNNEADTPDNFQSRRPNTSFCFLDIRSPGLGDTAMYLCATSLLLGRGNEQYFGPGTRLTVT.

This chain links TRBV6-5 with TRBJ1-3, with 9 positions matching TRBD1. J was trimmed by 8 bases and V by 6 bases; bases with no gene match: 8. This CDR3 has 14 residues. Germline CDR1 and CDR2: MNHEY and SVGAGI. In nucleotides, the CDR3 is TGTGCCAGCAGCAGTCCGGGACAGGGACACACCATATATTTT. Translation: CASSSPGQGHTIYF.

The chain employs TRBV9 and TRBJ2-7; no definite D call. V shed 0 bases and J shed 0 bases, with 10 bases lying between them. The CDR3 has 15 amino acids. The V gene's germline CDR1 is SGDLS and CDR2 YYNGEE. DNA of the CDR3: TGTGCCAGCAGCGTAGGGGCCGCAGGCTCCTACGAGCAGTACTTC. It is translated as CASSVGAAGSYEQYF.

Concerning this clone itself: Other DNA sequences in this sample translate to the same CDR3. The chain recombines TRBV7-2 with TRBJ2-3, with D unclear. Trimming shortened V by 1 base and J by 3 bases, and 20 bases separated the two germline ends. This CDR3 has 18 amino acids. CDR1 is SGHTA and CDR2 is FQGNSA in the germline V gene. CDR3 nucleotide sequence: TGTGCCAGCAGCTTAGTTTCGGTGAGGTCCGCTAGTACAGATACGCAGTATTTT. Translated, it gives CASSLVSVRSASTDTQYF.

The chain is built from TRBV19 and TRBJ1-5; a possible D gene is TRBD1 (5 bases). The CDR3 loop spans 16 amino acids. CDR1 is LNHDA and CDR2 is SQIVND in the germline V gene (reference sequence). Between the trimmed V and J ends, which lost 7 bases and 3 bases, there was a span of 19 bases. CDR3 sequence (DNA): TGTGCCAGTACCTCCCCGGGCAGGGCGGTCAATCAGCCCCAGCATTTT. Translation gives CASTSPGRAVNQPQHF.

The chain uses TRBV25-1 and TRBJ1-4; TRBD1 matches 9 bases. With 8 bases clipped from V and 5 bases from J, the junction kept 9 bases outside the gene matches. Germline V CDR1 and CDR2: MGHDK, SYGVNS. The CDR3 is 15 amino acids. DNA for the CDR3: TGTGCCAGCCAGCAGGGTGGGACAGGGAATGAAAAACTGTTTTTT. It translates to CASQQGGTGNEKLFF.

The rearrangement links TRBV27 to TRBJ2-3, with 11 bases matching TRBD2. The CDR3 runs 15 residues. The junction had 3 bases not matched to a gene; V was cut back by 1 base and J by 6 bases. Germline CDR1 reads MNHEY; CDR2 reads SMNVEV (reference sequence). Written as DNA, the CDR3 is TGTGCCAGCAGTTTATGGACTAGCGGGTCGGATACGCAGTATTTT. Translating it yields CASSLWTSGSDTQYF.

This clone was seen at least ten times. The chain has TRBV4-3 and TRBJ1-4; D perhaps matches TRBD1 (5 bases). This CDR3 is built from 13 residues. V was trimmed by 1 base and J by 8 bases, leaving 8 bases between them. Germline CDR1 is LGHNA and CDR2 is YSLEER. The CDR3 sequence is CASSQVSGEKLFF. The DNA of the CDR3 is TGCGCCAGCAGCCAAGTCTCAGGGGAAAAACTGTTTTTT.

This chain's CDR3 is CAWEVTGWDQAFF. In DNA form, the CDR3 reads TGTGCCTGGGAGGTGACAGGTTGGGACCAAGCTTTCTTT. The chain employs TRBV30 and TRBJ1-1; a weak D match, TRBD1 (6 bases). This CDR3 comprises 13 residues. V lost 5 bases and J lost 9, with 19 bases in between. CDR1 GTSNPN and CDR2 SVGIG come from the germline V gene (reference sequence).

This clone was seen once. DNA for the CDR3: TGTGCCAGGACAGGGAACTATGGCTACACCTTC. This gives the protein CARTGNYGYTF. The rearrangement uses TRBV7-2 and TRBJ1-2; TRBD1 matches at 7 bases. With 9 bases clipped from V and 2 bases from J, the junction kept 0 bases outside the gene matches. CDR3 length: 11 amino acids. Germline assignment: CDR1 SGHTA and CDR2 FQGNSA.

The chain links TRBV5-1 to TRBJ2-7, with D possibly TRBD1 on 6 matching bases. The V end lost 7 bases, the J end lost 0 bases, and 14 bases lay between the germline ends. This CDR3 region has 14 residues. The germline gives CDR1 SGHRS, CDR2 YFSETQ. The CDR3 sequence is CASSLRTDSYEQYF. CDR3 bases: TGCGCCAGCTCACTCCGGACAGACTCCTACGAGCAGTACTTC.

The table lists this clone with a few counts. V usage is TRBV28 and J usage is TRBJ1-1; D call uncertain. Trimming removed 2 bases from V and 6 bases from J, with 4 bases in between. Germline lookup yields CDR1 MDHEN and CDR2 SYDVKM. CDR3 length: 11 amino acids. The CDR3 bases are TGTGCCAGCAGTTTACAGGCTGAAGCTTTCTTT. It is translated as CASSLQAEAFF.

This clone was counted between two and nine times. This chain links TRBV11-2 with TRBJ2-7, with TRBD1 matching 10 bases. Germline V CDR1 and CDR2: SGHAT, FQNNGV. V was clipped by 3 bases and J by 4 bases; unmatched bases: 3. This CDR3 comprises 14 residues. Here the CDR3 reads CASSFGTGAYEQYF. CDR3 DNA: TGTGCCAGCAGCTTCGGGACAGGGGCATACGAGCAGTACTTC.

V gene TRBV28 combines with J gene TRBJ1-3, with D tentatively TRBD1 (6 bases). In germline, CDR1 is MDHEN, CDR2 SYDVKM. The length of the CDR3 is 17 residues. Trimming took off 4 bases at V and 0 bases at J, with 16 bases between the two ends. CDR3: CASSYPGQTYSGNTIYF. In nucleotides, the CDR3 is TGTGCCAGCAGTTACCCGGGACAAACGTACTCTGGAAACACCATATATTTT.

CDR3 residues: CSVVAGDEKLFF. CDR3 bases: TGCAGCGTTGTCGCAGGGGATGAAAAACTGTTTTTT. The chain uses TRBV29-1 and TRBJ1-4, with D possibly being TRBD1 (6 bases). V was trimmed by 4 bases and J by 6 bases, leaving 9 bases between them. CDR3 length: 12 amino acids. Looked up from germline, CDR1 is SQVTM and CDR2 is ANQGSEA.

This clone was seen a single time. CDR3 DNA sequence: TGCGCCAGCAGCCCCCGGGGGGGGACTGCCTACGAGCAGTACTTC. It translates to CASSPRGGTAYEQYF. The V gene is TRBV5-1, the J gene TRBJ2-7; 8 nucleotides align to TRBD2. This CDR3 region has 15 residues. Per the germline V gene, CDR1 is SGHRS and CDR2 is YFSETQ. The ends lost 4 bases at V and 2 bases at J; junction bases unmatched: 8.